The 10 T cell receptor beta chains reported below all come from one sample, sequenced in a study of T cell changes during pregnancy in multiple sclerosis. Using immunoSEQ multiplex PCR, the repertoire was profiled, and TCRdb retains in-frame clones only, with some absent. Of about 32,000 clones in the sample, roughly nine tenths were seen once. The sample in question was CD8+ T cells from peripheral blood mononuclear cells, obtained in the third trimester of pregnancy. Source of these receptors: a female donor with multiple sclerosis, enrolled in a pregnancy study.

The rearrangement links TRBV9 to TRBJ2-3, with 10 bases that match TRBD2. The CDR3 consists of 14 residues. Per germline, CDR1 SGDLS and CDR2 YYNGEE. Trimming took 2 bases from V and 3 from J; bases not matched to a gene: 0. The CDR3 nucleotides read TGTGCCAGCAGCGTTAGCGGGGGGACAGATACGCAGTATTTT. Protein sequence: CASSVSGGTDTQYF.

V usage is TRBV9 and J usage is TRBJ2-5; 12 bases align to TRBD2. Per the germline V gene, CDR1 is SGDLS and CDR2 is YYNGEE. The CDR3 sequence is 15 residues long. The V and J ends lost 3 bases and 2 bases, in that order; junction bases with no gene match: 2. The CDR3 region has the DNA TGTGCCAGCAGCGCCGGACTAGCGGGGCAAGAGACCCAGTACTTC. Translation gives CASSAGLAGQETQYF.

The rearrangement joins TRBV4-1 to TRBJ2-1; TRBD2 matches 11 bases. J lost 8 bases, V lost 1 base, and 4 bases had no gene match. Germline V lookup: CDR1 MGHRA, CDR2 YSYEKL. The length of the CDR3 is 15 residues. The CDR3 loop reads CASSQGSGRADEQFF. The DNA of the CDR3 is TGCGCCAGCAGCCAAGGTAGCGGGAGGGCGGATGAGCAGTTCTTC.

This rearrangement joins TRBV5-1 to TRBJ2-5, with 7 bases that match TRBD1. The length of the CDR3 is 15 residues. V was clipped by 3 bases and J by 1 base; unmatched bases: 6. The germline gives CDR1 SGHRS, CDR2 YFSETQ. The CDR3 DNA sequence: TGCGCCAGCAGCTCACAGGGGACCCTCCAAGAGACCCAGTACTTC. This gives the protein CASSSQGTLQETQYF. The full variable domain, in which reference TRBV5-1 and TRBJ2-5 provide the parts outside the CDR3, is KAGVTQTPRYLIKTRGQQVTLSCSPISGHRSVSWYQQTPGQGLQFLFEYFSETQRNKGNFPGRFSGRQFSNSRSEMNVSTLELGDSALYLCASSSQGTLQETQYFGPGTRLLVL.

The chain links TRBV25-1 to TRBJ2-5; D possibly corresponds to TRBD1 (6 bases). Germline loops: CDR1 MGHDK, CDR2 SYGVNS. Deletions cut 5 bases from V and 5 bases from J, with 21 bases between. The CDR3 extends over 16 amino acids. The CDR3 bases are TGTGCCAGCAGTCAACCGCAGGGGCTGGTTGTGGAGACCCAGTACTTC. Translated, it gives CASSQPQGLVVETQYF.

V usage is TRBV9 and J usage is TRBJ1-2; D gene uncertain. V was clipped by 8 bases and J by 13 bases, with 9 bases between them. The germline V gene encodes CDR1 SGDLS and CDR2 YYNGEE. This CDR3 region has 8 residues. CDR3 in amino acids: CASTPFTF. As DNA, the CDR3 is TGTGCCAGTACTCCCTTCACCTTC.

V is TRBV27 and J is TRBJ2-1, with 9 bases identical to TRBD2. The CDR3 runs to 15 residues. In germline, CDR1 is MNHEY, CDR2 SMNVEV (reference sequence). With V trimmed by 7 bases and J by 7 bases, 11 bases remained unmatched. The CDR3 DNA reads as TGTGCCAGCACCCTAGCGGGGTCGACACAAAATGAGCAGTTCTTC. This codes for CASTLAGSTQNEQFF.

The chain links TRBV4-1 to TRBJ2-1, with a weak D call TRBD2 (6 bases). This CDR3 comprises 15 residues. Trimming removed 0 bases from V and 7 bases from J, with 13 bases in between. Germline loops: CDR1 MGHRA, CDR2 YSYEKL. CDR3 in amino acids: CASSQETPAGNEQFF. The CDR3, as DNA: TGCGCCAGCAGCCAAGAAACTCCCGCGGGGAATGAGCAGTTCTTC.

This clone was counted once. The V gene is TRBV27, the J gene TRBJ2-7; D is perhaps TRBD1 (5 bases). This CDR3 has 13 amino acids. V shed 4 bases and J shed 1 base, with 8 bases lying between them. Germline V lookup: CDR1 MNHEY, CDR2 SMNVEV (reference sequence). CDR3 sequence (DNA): TGTGCCAGCAGTTGGACACCGTCCTACGAGCAGTACTTC. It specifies CASSWTPSYEQYF.

CDR3 sequence (DNA): TGTGCCAGCAGCACCATACAGGGAAGGAACTATGGCTACACCTTC. Amino acids: CASSTIQGRNYGYTF. The chain employs TRBV7-2 and TRBJ1-2, with TRBD1 as a possible D gene (6 bases). The V gene lost 5 bases and the J gene lost 2 bases, with 15 bases spanning the gap. In germline, CDR1 is SGHTA, CDR2 FQGNSA. The CDR3 covers 15 residues.